This T cell receptor (beta chain) is drawn from a study of memory B cells and T cells in multiple sclerosis. After stimulus-free culture, autoproliferating CFSE-dim and non-proliferating CFSE-high T cells were sequenced separately. Cultures began with fewer than 5.5x10^7 CFSE-labeled PBMCs, unstimulated for roughly seven days, with replicate wells pooled. The PBMCs received roughly 0.5 uM CFSE and serum-free culture with no added stimuli. Sequencing used immunoSEQ multiplex PCR; TCRdb keeps in-frame clones, though not all of them. This sample has about 32,000 clones, with around 88% found just once. This clone was observed a single time. Its antigen remains unidentified. Mismatch with germline at one junction end may stem from a read error. Broader study findings: Compartments had unequal clone-set sizes, affecting shared clonotype counts.

Sequenced material: PBMCs from blood kept in culture. The TCR was taken from a human donor with multiple sclerosis.

CDR3 amino acids: CASRLDRNTDTQYF. The DNA of the CDR3 is TGTGCCAGCAGGTTGGACAGAAACACAGATACGCAGTATTTT. The V gene is TRBV5-6, the J gene TRBJ2-3; D may be TRBD1 (6 bases). Germline values: CDR1 SGHDT, CDR2 YYEEEE. The CDR3 loop spans 14 amino acids. Based on the CDR3 plus reference TRBV5-6 and TRBJ2-3, the full variable domain is DAGVTQSPTHLIKTRGQQVTLRCSPKSGHDTVSWYQQALGQGPQFIFQYYEEEERQRGNFPDRFSGHQFPNYSSELNVNALLLGDSALYLCASRLDRNTDTQYFGPGTRLTVL.